This T cell receptor (beta chain) was sequenced during a study of cytotoxic CD8 clonotypes in ibrutinib-treated CLL. The repertoire was sequenced with immunoSEQ multiplex PCR; TCRdb's copy has only in-frame clones and lacks some. The sample has 130,000 or so clones; around four fifths are singletons. Sample: PBMCs, taken after 24 months of ibrutinib treatment. The origin of this receptor is a human donor with chronic lymphocytic leukemia.

The CDR3 is CASSLEGLHSGNTIYF. DNA for the CDR3: TGTGCCAGCAGCTTAGAGGGCTTGCATTCTGGAAACACCATATATTTT. This chain uses TRBV7-2 with TRBJ1-3; D gene unclear. Germline V lookup: CDR1 SGHTA, CDR2 FQGNSA. Deletions cut 1 base from V and 1 base from J, with 11 bases between. The CDR3 runs 16 residues.